The 23 T cell receptor beta chains below all came from one sample that was sequenced in a study of CD8+ T cells in alopecia areata. Sequencing relied on a cDNA template that was reverse transcribed from extracted RNA. Clones were read by immunoSEQ multiplex PCR, and TCRdb kept only the in-frame ones, dropping some. This table has about 180,000 clones, about 61% appearing once. Treatment here: oral pan-JAK inhibitor, 5-10 mg twice daily. Sequences were derived from CD4+ T cells sorted from blood, sampled between weeks 55 and 65, from a patient treated with tofacitinib. Source of these receptors: a human donor with alopecia areata.

This clone turned up a few times. This may be a read error: a much more frequent sequence differs by one nucleotide. V is TRBV4-2 and J is TRBJ1-6, with D possibly being TRBD1 (5 bases). This CDR3 contains 16 residues. Trimming removed 0 bases at V and 14 bases at J, with 20 bases between. From germline, CDR1 is LGHNA and CDR2 YNFKEQ. The CDR3 nucleotides are TGTGCCAGCAGCCAAGATCCCACAGGCCCGCGGTGGTCCCTCCACTTT. Protein product: CASSQDPTGPRWSLHF.

This chain links TRBV30 with TRBJ1-1; 8 bases are a match to TRBD1. This CDR3 has 14 residues. J gave up 2 bases and V 2 bases, and 4 bases lay outside the gene matches. Germline loops: CDR1 GTSNPN, CDR2 SVGIG (reference sequence). The CDR3: CAWSTGQGNTEAFF. For the CDR3, the DNA is TGTGCCTGGAGTACAGGACAGGGTAACACTGAAGCTTTCTTT. The entire variable domain, with the rest obtained from reference TRBV30 and TRBJ1-1, is as follows: SQTIHQWPATLVQPVGSPLSLECTVEGTSNPNLYWYRQAAGRGLQLLFYSVGIGQISSEVPQNLSASRPQDRQFILSSKKLLLSDSGFYLCAWSTGQGNTEAFFGQGTRLTVV.

This clone was seen only a few times. V usage is TRBV27 and J usage is TRBJ2-6; no firm D call. V was clipped by 3 bases and J by 0 bases, with 0 bases between them. CDR1 and CDR2 (germline): MNHEY, SMNVEV (reference sequence). CDR3 size: 13 residues. The CDR3, as DNA: TGTGCCAGCAGTTTCTCTGGGGCCAACGTCCTGACTTTC. It yields the protein CASSFSGANVLTF.

CDR3 sequence (DNA): TGTGCCTGGAGTCGTGTCGGACAGGGGGAGACTGAAGCTTTCTTT. Translating gives CAWSRVGQGETEAFF. V gene TRBV30 combines with J gene TRBJ1-1, with 10 bases lining up with TRBD1. Germline V gives CDR1 GTSNPN, CDR2 SVGIG (reference sequence). Unmatched junction bases numbered 8, after V lost 2 bases and J lost 5 bases. This CDR3 has 15 residues.

This clone was counted between two and nine times. The chain joins TRBV7-3 to TRBJ2-3; 11 bases are a match to TRBD2. This CDR3 region has 16 residues. J gave up 5 bases and V 2 bases, and 6 bases lay outside the gene matches. Germline V gene sequence: CDR1 SGHTA, CDR2 FQGTGA. CDR3 protein: CASSLSAGLAGDTQYF. The CDR3 DNA follows: TGTGCCAGCAGCTTATCCGCTGGACTAGCGGGAGATACGCAGTATTTT.

This clone came up a few times. The genes are TRBV19 and TRBJ1-4; D is ambiguous. V shed 4 bases and J shed 8 bases, with 14 bases lying between them. The CDR3 contains 14 residues. The germline gives CDR1 LNHDA, CDR2 SQIVND (reference sequence). CDR3 in DNA: TGTGCCAGTAGTACGACCGTAAGAGGGGAAAAACTGTTTTTT. Translating it yields CASSTTVRGEKLFF. The full variable domain, its missing parts supplied by reference TRBV19 and TRBJ1-4, is DGGITQSPKYLFRKEGQNVTLSCEQNLNHDAMYWYRQDPGQGLRLIYYSQIVNDFQKGDIAEGYSVSREKKESFPLTVTSAQKNPTAFYLCASSTTVRGEKLFFGSGTQLSVL.

This clone was detected ten times or more. This specimen includes other DNA sequences encoding the same CDR3. V is TRBV20-1 and J is TRBJ2-3; D ambiguous. V was pared by 4 bases and J by 2 bases, with 4 bases between. This CDR3 has 11 residues. Germline CDR1 reads DFQATT; CDR2 reads SNEGSKA (reference sequence). CDR3 in amino acids: CSATLTDTQYF. CDR3 bases: TGCAGTGCTACTCTCACAGATACGCAGTATTTT.

The chain couples TRBV5-6 to TRBJ1-2, with 8 bases that match TRBD1. J was trimmed by 4 bases and V by 4 bases; bases with no gene match: 3. This CDR3 comprises 13 residues. The germline gives CDR1 SGHDT, CDR2 YYEEEE. The CDR3 DNA is TGTGCCAGCAGCCCAGGGGGCCTCTATGGCTACACCTTC. Its translation: CASSPGGLYGYTF.

The chain combines TRBV2 with TRBJ1-5; unclear D gene. Germline V CDR1 and CDR2: SNHLY, FYNNEI. Deletions cut 3 bases from V and 4 bases from J, with 10 bases between. The CDR3 has 14 amino acids. CDR3 DNA sequence: TGTGCCAGCAGTGAGCGGGAGGTGAATCAGCCCCAGCATTTT. Translated: CASSEREVNQPQHF.

The V gene is TRBV5-1, the J gene TRBJ2-5; 7 bases map to TRBD2. The CDR3 is 14 amino acids. Germline CDR1 is SGHRS and CDR2 is YFSETQ. V trimming: 4 bases; J trimming: 4 bases; junction bases outside the gene matches: 7. CDR3 sequence reads: CASSGTGGAETQYF. CDR3 DNA: TGCGCCAGCAGCGGTACGGGGGGAGCAGAGACCCAGTACTTC.

V and J are TRBV25-1 and TRBJ2-3; possible D gene TRBD2, 6 bases. The length of the CDR3 is 14 residues. Germline V gene data show CDR1 as MGHDK and CDR2 as SYGVNS. The ends were cut back, 11 bases at V and 0 bases at J, with 15 bases in the middle. The CDR3 sequence is CASTGDFSTDTQYF. The DNA of the CDR3 is TGTGCCTCAACGGGGGATTTTAGCACAGATACGCAGTATTTT.

The V call is TRBV15, the J call TRBJ1-5; D perhaps matches TRBD1 (5 bases). The CDR3 is made up of 14 amino acids. The germline CDR1 and CDR2 sequences are LNHNV and YYDKDF (reference sequence). Trimming pared 3 bases from V and 2 bases from J, leaving 8 bases between. The CDR3 protein is CATSRGLGNQPQHF. CDR3 bases: TGTGCCACCAGCAGGGGGCTAGGCAATCAGCCCCAGCATTTT.

The sample holds a few counts of this clone. This rearrangement joins TRBV29-1 to TRBJ1-1; no firm D call. V lost 6 bases and J lost 1, with 18 bases in between. CDR1 is SQVTM and CDR2 is ANQGSEA in the germline V gene. This CDR3 has 15 residues. The CDR3 region has the DNA TGCAGCGTCCTCAGTAGGGCAGGAAAGAACACTGAAGCTTTCTTT. Amino acid sequence: CSVLSRAGKNTEAFF. The full variable domain, rest sourced from reference TRBV29-1 and TRBJ1-1, is SAVISQKPSRDICQRGTSLTIQCQVDSQVTMMFWYRQQPGQSLTLIATANQGSEATYESGFVIDKFPISRPNLTFSTLTVSNMSPEDSSIYLCSVLSRAGKNTEAFFGQGTRLTVV.

The table lists this clone with a few counts. The V call is TRBV28, the J call TRBJ1-5, with 7 nucleotides matching TRBD1. This CDR3 region has 15 residues. Germline CDR1 and CDR2: MDHEN and SYDVKM. After removal of 6 bases from V and 2 bases from J, the junction contained 7 bases not matched to a gene. The CDR3 protein is CASSSLTGGNQPQHF. CDR3 in DNA: TGTGCCAGCAGCTCCTTAACAGGGGGCAATCAGCCCCAGCATTTT.

The rearrangement uses TRBV5-1 and TRBJ1-4; 7 nucleotides match TRBD1. V lost 4 bases, J lost 5 bases, and 5 bases stayed unmatched. CDR1 SGHRS and CDR2 YFSETQ come from the germline V gene. CDR3 size: 14 residues. In nucleotides, the CDR3 is TGCGCCAGCAGCACGGGACAGCTAAATGAAAAACTGTTTTTT. Translated, it gives CASSTGQLNEKLFF.

The chain couples TRBV9 to TRBJ2-2, with a possible D match to TRBD2 (5 bases). CDR1 and CDR2 (germline): SGDLS, YYNGEE. Trimming cost V 0 bases and J 5 bases, with 14 bases left between them. The CDR3 has 16 residues. In DNA form, the CDR3 reads TGTGCCAGCAGCGTAGGAGTGGGGAGATCAACCGGGGAGCTGTTTTTT. Its protein is CASSVGVGRSTGELFF.

The chain has TRBV18 and TRBJ1-2; 9 positions agree with TRBD1. V lost 6 bases to trimming and J lost 8 bases; unmatched junction nucleotides: 13. The CDR3 extends over 15 amino acids. CDR1 is KGHSH, CDR2 LQKENI, per germline. CDR3 sequence (DNA): TGTGCCAGCTCGTCCTCAACTACAGGGGGCAGGGGCTACACCTTC. It codes for CASSSSTTGGRGYTF.

Only a few counts were recorded for this clone. This chain uses TRBV4-1 with TRBJ1-2, with 7 bases aligning to TRBD1. CDR3 length: 15 amino acids. Per the germline V gene, CDR1 is MGHRA and CDR2 is YSYEKL. With V trimmed by 1 base and J by 4 bases, 6 bases remained unmatched. The CDR3 here is CASSQASGTAYGYTF. CDR3 sequence (DNA): TGCGCCAGCAGCCAAGCCTCCGGGACAGCCTATGGCTACACCTTC.

The chain is built from TRBV2 and TRBJ1-2, with D hard to call. The germline gives CDR1 SNHLY, CDR2 FYNNEI. The CDR3 totals 13 residues. V lost 9 bases to trimming and J lost 3 bases, with 14 bases between them. The CDR3 DNA is TGTGCCAGGCAGAAGGGAAAGGACTATGGCTACACCTTC. Translation: CARQKGKDYGYTF.

The CDR3 loop reads CASSADRSGYTF. Written as DNA, the CDR3 is TGTGCCAGCAGCGCAGACAGGTCTGGCTACACCTTC. This chain uses TRBV7-9 with TRBJ1-2; weak D call: TRBD1 (6 bases). CDR1 is SEHNR, CDR2 FQNEAQ, per germline (reference sequence). V was trimmed by 5 bases and J by 7 bases, leaving 11 bases between them. There are 12 residues in the CDR3.

The chain combines TRBV7-9 with TRBJ2-7; D call uncertain. Looked up from germline, CDR1 is SEHNR and CDR2 is FQNEAQ (reference sequence). V was pared by 4 bases and J by 3 bases, with 13 bases between. The CDR3 consists of 14 residues. For the CDR3, the DNA is TGTGCCAGCAGCTCTTTTAAAAAGGTCTACGAGCAGTACTTC. Protein sequence: CASSSFKKVYEQYF.

There are a few counts of this clone. The gene calls are TRBV7-9 and TRBJ2-3; TRBD2 might be the D (5 bases). V lost 5 bases, J lost 6 bases, and 9 bases lay in between. This CDR3 is 12 amino acids long. CDR1 and CDR2 (germline): SEHNR, FQNEAQ (reference sequence). The CDR3 region has the DNA TGTGCCAGCAGCACGGCTAGCGATACGCAGTATTTT. Protein: CASSTASDTQYF.

The J gene is TRBJ2-3, the V gene TRBV5-1; no definite D call. Germline values: CDR1 SGHRS, CDR2 YFSETQ. CDR3 size: 12 residues. Trimming took 5 bases from V and 4 from J, leaving 8 bases between them. CDR3 nucleotides: TGCGCCAGCAGAGACACCCCAGATACGCAGTATTTT. It specifies CASRDTPDTQYF. Full variable domain (rest looked up from reference TRBV5-1 and TRBJ2-3): KAGVTQTPRYLIKTRGQQVTLSCSPISGHRSVSWYQQTPGQGLQFLFEYFSETQRNKGNFPGRFSGRQFSNSRSEMNVSTLELGDSALYLCASRDTPDTQYFGPGTRLTVL.